The 10 T cell receptor beta chains below come from one sample, sequenced in a study of T cell responses to AZD1222 COVID-19 vaccine. Here immunoSEQ multiplex PCR was the method, and the copy in TCRdb shows in-frame clones only, minus some. The sample has about 110,000 clones; more than 75% are singletons. This material consisted of peripheral blood, taken on day 0 of AZD1222 vaccination. The source is an adult in good health.

The chain joins TRBV18 to TRBJ2-5; tentative D call: TRBD2 (5 bases). The CDR3 consists of 11 residues. CDR1 KGHSH and CDR2 LQKENI come from the germline V gene. V shed 8 bases and J shed 3 bases, with 7 bases lying between them. DNA for the CDR3: TGTGCCAGCGAGGGTGAAGAGACCCAGTACTTC. Amino acids: CASEGEETQYF.

The CDR3 nucleotides are TGTGCCAGTAGTCCCGGGGGCTCCTCTGGAAACACCATATATTTT. It is translated as CASSPGGSSGNTIYF. This chain links TRBV19 with TRBJ1-3; D is perhaps TRBD1 (6 bases). V was pared by 5 bases and J by 0 bases, with 11 bases between. CDR1 is LNHDA and CDR2 is SQIVND in the germline V gene (reference sequence). The CDR3 consists of 15 residues.

The rearrangement joins TRBV28 to TRBJ2-7, with 8 nucleotides matching TRBD1. Trimming took 4 bases from V and 3 from J; bases not matched to a gene: 5. Germline lookup yields CDR1 MDHEN and CDR2 SYDVKM. CDR3 length: 14 residues. The CDR3 is CASSSGGLGYEQYF. The CDR3 coding sequence is TGTGCCAGCAGTTCAGGGGGCCTAGGCTACGAGCAGTACTTC.

Only a few counts were recorded for this clone. This rearrangement joins TRBV7-9 to TRBJ2-7; 8 nucleotides align to TRBD1. CDR3 length: 16 amino acids. CDR1 is SEHNR and CDR2 is FQNEAQ in the germline V gene (reference sequence). With 3 bases clipped from V and 0 bases from J, the junction kept 7 bases outside the gene matches. The CDR3 nucleotides read TGTGCCAGCAGCTTTCCCCCCGGGACAGGCTCCTACGAGCAGTACTTC. Translated, it gives CASSFPPGTGSYEQYF.

This chain connects TRBV7-9 to TRBJ2-1; TRBD1 or TRBD2 may be the D gene (5 bases each). The germline V and J ends were trimmed by 1 base and 1 base, with 5 bases remaining between them. CDR1 is SEHNR, CDR2 FQNEAQ, per germline (reference sequence). The CDR3 runs to 14 residues. The chain's CDR3 is CASSLGGSYNEQFF. In DNA form, the CDR3 reads TGTGCCAGCAGCTTAGGGGGGTCCTACAATGAGCAGTTCTTC.

Only a few counts were recorded for this clone. The chain combines TRBV6-4 with TRBJ1-1; D is perhaps TRBD1 (5 bases). This CDR3 spans 14 amino acids. Germline values: CDR1 MRHNA, CDR2 SNTAGT. Trimming left V 1 base short and J 5 bases short, with 11 bases between. In nucleotides, the CDR3 is TGTGCCAGCAGTGACTATAAGGGGAGGACTGAAGCTTTCTTT. Encoded protein: CASSDYKGRTEAFF.

This chain uses TRBV11-3 with TRBJ2-5; unclear D gene. This CDR3 has 13 amino acids. The germline V gene encodes CDR1 SGHNT and CDR2 YENEEA. Trimming left V 5 bases short and J 0 bases short, with 7 bases between. CDR3 nucleotide sequence: TGTGCCAGCAGCGCCGACAACCAAGAGACCCAGTACTTC. Encoded protein: CASSADNQETQYF.

This clone was recorded once. This chain links TRBV5-1 with TRBJ2-5, with 8 nucleotides matching TRBD2. V was clipped by 0 bases and J by 5 bases; unmatched bases: 15. Germline V CDR1 and CDR2: SGHRS, YFSETQ. CDR3 length: 18 amino acids. CDR3 sequence (DNA): TGCGCCAGCAGCTTGGGCCTAGCGGGTGCGGGAGGTTCGGAGACCCAGTACTTC. Translating gives CASSLGLAGAGGSETQYF.

The chain combines TRBV4-1 with TRBJ1-5, with 8 bases identical to TRBD1. Germline CDR1 is MGHRA and CDR2 is YSYEKL. V trimming: 2 bases; J trimming: 5 bases; junction bases outside the gene matches: 5. CDR3 length equals 15 residues. The DNA of the CDR3 is TGCGCCAGCAGCCAACCGACAGGGGCCTATCAGCCCCAGCATTTT. Its protein is CASSQPTGAYQPQHF.

This chain uses TRBV7-8 with TRBJ2-7; 13 positions agree with TRBD2. The CDR3 runs 16 residues. Germline V gives CDR1 SGHVS, CDR2 FQNEAQ. With V trimmed by 5 bases and J by 4 bases, 8 bases remained unmatched. The CDR3 DNA follows: TGTGCCAGCAGCAACATAGGACTAGCGGGGGTTTACGAGCAGTACTTC. Amino acids: CASSNIGLAGVYEQYF.